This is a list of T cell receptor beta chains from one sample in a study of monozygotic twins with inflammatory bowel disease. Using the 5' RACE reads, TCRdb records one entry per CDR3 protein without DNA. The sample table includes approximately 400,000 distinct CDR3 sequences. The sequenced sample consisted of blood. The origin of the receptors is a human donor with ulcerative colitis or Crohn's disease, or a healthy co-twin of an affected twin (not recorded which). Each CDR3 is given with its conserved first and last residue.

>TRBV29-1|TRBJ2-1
CSATGMTYNEQFF
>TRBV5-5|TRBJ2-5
CASSLRSLAGVETQYF
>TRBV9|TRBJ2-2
CASSVDPSPGELFF
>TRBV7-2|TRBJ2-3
CASSKTRDRSTDTQYF
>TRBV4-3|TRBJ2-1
CASSQDLREGGHEQFF
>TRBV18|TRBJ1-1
CASSSRTGGSGTEAFF
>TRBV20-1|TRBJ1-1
CSARDGATEAFF
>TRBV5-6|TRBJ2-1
CASSLVRGATYNEQFF
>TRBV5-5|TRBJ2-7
CASRLRGLEGWEQYF
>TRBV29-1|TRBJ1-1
CSVTSLLYTEAFF
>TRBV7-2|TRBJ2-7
CASSPRQGLSYEQYF
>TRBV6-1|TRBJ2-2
CASNHGWARVGPGELFF
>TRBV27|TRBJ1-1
CASSFGREGAEAFF
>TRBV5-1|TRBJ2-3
CASSTGGPTGTQYF
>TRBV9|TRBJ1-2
CASGRIKPDRHTPVRYYGYTF
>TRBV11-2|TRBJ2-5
CASSVNRGQETQYF
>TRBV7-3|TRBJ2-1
CASSPGLAVDRLQFF
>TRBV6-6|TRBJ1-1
CASATDMNTEAFF
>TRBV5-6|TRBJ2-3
CASSPTRGTDTQYF
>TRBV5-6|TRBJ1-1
CASSSGVGQAFF
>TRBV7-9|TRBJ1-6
CASSQTGVDNSPLHF
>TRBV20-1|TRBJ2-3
CSARADRGVTDTQYF
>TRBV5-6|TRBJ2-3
CASRRLAGGSDTQYF
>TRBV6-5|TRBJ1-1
CASSYSPLRGRKNTEAFF
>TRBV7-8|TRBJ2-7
CASSSGTTVYEQYF
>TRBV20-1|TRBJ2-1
CSARGSGRYNEQFF
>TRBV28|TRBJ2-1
CASSKLQGNEQFF
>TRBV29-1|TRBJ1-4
CSVTGTGHEKLFF
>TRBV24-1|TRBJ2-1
CATSAHLSSYNEQFF
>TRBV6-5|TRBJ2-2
CASSSPSSGELFF
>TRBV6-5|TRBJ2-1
CASSYGLAGGDNEQFF
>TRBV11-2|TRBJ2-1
CASSPVDLLPGTGDNEQFF
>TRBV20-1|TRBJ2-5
CSATLRVARETQYF
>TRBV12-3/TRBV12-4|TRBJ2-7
CASSARGQGGYEQYF
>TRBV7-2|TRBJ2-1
CASSSIRGGNEQFF
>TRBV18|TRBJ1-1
CASSPNRVVAEAFF
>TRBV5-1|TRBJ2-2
CASSSVGQGIGELFF
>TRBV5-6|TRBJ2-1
CASSRDRSPYNEQFF
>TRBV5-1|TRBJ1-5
CASSLGEYGQPQHF